This entry lists 6 T cell receptor beta chains sequenced from one sample in a study of blood T cell repertoires in COVID-19. Assay: immunoSEQ multiplex PCR; the TCRdb copy retains only in-frame clones and omits some. The sample records 150,000 or so clones, about 86% being singletons. What was sequenced was peripheral blood. All receptors derive from a man in his forties or fifties with active or convalescent COVID-19.

This rearrangement joins TRBV6-5 to TRBJ2-7; 11 nucleotides match TRBD2. The CDR3 runs to 16 residues. J was trimmed by 4 bases and V by 4 bases; bases with no gene match: 9. Germline CDR1 reads MNHEY; CDR2 reads SVGAGI. In DNA form, the CDR3 reads TGTGCCAGCAGTTCCCCGGCTAGCGGGAGGTTTTACGAGCAGTACTTC. This translates into CASSSPASGRFYEQYF.

The rearrangement uses TRBV5-8 and TRBJ2-2; D is perhaps TRBD1 (6 bases). Trimming shortened V by 5 bases and J by 6 bases, and 17 bases separated the two germline ends. CDR3 length: 15 residues. Germline V lookup: CDR1 SGHTS, CDR2 YDEGEE. CDR3 sequence: CASRILLTGSGELFF. The CDR3 DNA follows: TGTGCCAGCAGAATATTACTTACAGGGTCCGGGGAGCTGTTTTTT.

This clone has just one count. The rearrangement joins TRBV5-1 to TRBJ1-4; perhaps TRBD1 as D (5 bases). Trimming took off 2 bases at V and 8 bases at J, with 19 bases between the two ends. This CDR3 is 16 amino acids long. Looked up from germline, CDR1 is SGHRS and CDR2 is YFSETQ. In DNA, the CDR3 is TGCGCCAGCAGCTTCGGGCAGGGCAACGTTGAGGAAAAACTGTTTTTT. This sequence encodes CASSFGQGNVEEKLFF.

This clone was picked up a small number of times. The chain uses TRBV25-1 and TRBJ2-2; D ambiguous. V lost 7 bases and J lost 1, with 7 bases in between. In germline, CDR1 is MGHDK, CDR2 SYGVNS. The CDR3 runs 13 residues. The CDR3 bases are TGTGCCAGCACTAGACTGAACACCGGGGAGCTGTTTTTT. Amino acid sequence: CASTRLNTGELFF.

This chain connects TRBV11-2 to TRBJ1-2; 8 nucleotides match TRBD1. Germline V gene sequence: CDR1 SGHAT, CDR2 FQNNGV. With 2 bases clipped from V and 5 bases from J, the junction kept 10 bases outside the gene matches. The CDR3 runs 16 residues. The CDR3 region is CASSLKIGQGEYGYTF. The DNA of the CDR3 is TGTGCCAGCAGCTTAAAGATAGGACAGGGAGAATATGGCTACACCTTC.

This clone was found many times. The chain uses TRBV4-2 and TRBJ2-7; D possibly corresponds to TRBD2 (6 bases). The CDR3 loop spans 15 amino acids. Germline CDR1 is LGHNA and CDR2 is YNFKEQ. V was cut by 0 bases and J by 3 bases, with 12 bases left in between. The CDR3 sequence is CASSQDLSGYYEQYF. In DNA, the CDR3 is TGTGCCAGCAGCCAAGATCTGAGCGGGTACTACGAGCAGTACTTC.